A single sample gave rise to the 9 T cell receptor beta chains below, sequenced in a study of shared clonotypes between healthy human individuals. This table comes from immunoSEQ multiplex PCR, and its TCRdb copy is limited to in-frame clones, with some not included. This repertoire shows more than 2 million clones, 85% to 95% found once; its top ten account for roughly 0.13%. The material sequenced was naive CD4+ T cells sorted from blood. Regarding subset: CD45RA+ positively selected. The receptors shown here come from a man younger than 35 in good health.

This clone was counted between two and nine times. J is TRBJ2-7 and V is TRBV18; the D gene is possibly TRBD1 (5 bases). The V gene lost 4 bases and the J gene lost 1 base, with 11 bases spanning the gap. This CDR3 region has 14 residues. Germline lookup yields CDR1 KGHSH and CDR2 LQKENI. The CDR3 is CASSRATASYEQYF. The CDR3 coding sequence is TGTGCCAGCTCACGCGCGACAGCATCCTACGAGCAGTACTTC.

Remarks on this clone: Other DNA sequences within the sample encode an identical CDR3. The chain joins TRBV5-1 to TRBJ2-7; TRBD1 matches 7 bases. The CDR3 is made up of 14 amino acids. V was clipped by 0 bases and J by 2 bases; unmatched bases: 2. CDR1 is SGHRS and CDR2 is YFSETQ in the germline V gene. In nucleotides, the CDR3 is TGCGCCAGCAGCTTGGGGGGACAGCCCTACGAGCAGTACTTC. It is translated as CASSLGGQPYEQYF.

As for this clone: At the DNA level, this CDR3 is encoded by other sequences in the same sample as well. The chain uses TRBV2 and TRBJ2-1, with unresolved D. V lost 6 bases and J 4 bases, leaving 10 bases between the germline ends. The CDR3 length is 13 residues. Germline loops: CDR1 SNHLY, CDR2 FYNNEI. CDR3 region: CASSLTTYNEQFF. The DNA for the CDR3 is TGTGCCAGCAGCCTGACCACGTACAATGAGCAGTTCTTC. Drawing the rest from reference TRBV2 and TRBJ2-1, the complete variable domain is EPEVTQTPSHQVTQMGQEVILRCVPISNHLYFYWYRQILGQKVEFLVSFYNNEISEKSEIFDDQFSVERPDGSNFTLKIRSTKLEDSAMYFCASSLTTYNEQFFGPGTRLTVL.

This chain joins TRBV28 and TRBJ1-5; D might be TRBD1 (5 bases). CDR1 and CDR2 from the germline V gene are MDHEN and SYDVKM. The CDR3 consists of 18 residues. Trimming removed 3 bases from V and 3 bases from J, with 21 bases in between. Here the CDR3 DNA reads TGTGCCAGCAGTTTCCAACACGGGGCGGTCGATGCCAATCAGCCCCAGCATTTT. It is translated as CASSFQHGAVDANQPQHF.

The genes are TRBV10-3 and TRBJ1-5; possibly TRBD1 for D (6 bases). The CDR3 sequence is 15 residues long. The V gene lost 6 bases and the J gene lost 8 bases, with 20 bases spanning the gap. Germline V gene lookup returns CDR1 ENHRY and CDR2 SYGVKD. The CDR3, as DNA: TGTGCCATCAGGGCTGGGGGCGCCAGCGAGGAGCCCCAGCATTTT. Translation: CAIRAGGASEEPQHF.

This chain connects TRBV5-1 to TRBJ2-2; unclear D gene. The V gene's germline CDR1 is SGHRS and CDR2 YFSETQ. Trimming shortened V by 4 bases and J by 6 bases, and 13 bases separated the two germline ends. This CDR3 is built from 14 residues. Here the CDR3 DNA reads TGCGCCAGCAGCCAACATCGGGCTCCCGGGGAGCTGTTTTTT. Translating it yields CASSQHRAPGELFF.

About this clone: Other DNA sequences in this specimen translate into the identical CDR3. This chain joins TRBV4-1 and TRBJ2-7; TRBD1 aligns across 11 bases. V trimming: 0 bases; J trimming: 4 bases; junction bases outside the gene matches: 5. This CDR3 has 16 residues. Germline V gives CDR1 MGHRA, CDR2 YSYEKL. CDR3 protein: CASSQDRDRGNYEQYF. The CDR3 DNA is TGCGCCAGCAGCCAAGACCGGGACAGGGGGAATTACGAGCAGTACTTC.

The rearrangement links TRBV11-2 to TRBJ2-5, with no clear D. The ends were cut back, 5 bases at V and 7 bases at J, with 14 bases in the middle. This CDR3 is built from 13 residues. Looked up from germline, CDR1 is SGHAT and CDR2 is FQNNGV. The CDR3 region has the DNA TGTGCCAGCAGCACAACTACCGAAGGGACCCAGTACTTC. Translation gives CASSTTTEGTQYF.

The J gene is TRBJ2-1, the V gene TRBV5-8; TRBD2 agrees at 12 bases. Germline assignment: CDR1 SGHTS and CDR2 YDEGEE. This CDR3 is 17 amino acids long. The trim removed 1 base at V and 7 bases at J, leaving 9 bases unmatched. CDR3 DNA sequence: TGTGCCAGCAGCTTGCAGCTAGCGGGAGGGCCGGGGAATGAGCAGTTCTTC. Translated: CASSLQLAGGPGNEQFF.